One T cell receptor (beta chain) is described in this entry. The clone's antigen remains unknown. The record has no base qualities; no much larger clone is one base away. The data stem from a study of T cell responses to AZD1222 COVID-19 vaccine (dated by TCRdb to about 2021). Study-level background: Because spike-specific TCR depth and breadth did not differ between the two schedules, AZD1222 recipients who got a second dose at roughly 4 weeks were pooled with those who got a second dose at roughly 12 weeks. Trial participants were enrolled by age into subgroups of 18-55, 56-69 and 70-plus years, and 148, 28 and 57 TCR-sequenced participants, respectively, were included in these subgroups. TCR sequencing covered fewer than 250 trial participants: nearly 210 given two doses of AZD1222 and around 26 given two doses of MenACWY control vaccine. Beyond this particular receptor, the publication reports: Participants were mostly white British and included more females than males, and it was suggested by the authors that clonal diversity may have been underestimated. The 56-69-year group was small, and its depth increase did not reach significance, likely because of low power. A significant rise in spike-specific TCR breadth and depth was observed after two AZD1222 doses relative to day 0 and relative to MenACWY recipients. CD4 TCRs associated with the vaccine covered the entire spike protein, and the dominant responses were in regions 160-218 and 743-854. Epitopes outside the regions mutated in the B.1.351 and B.1.1.7 variants were reportedly recognized by nearly half of the unique spike-specific TCRs. Conclusions about previously exposed vaccinees are limited because only a handful of AZD1222 recipients were SARS-CoV-2 seropositive at baseline. No day 14 peak-response samples were available, so repertoires were characterized only after the peak T cell response.

The CDR1 and CDR2 encoded by the germline V gene (reference sequence) are LNHDA and SQIVND. V loses 5 bases of germline sequence and J loses 0 bases, and the interval between the two ends is 7 bases. The CDR3 runs 13 residues from the cysteine to the phenylalanine. Of all the DNA, just the CDR3 is kept, 39 bases in frame from base 1. This specimen's time point label, interpreted: baseline before first vaccination. The vaccinee samples were drawn from two UK trials, COV001 and COV002, one of which was a single-blind randomized controlled phase 2/3 trial testing AZD1222 (ChAdOx1 nCoV-19) in healthy adults. For TCRbeta chain sequencing, PBMC samples were collected from trial participants at day 0 and at day 28 after the second dose. The CDR3 regions of human TCRbeta chains were analyzed by immunosequencing. Per the original workflow: Repertoire TCRs were matched against a reference library of SARS-CoV-2-specific TCRs generated with the MIRA antigen-specificity platform. Breadth was defined as the fraction of unique TCRs that were SARS-CoV-2-associated, and depth was defined as the fraction of total T cells that were SARS-CoV-2-associated. Using the MIRA data, each spike-specific TCR was assigned both to the spike region to which the TCR was reactive and to a CD4 or CD8 class. Log10-transformed breadth and depth values were compared by one-way ANOVA with Sidak's multiple comparisons tests. The immuneACCESS repertoire file appears here via TCRdb, limited to in-frame rearrangements. These files lack a portion of the clones; in checked studies, under half of the deficit traces to unresolved V genes, and the cause of the others is not known. The D gene and trimming were derived from the DNA, and the V and J assignments and clone size from that table. The sample contains about 150,000 clones, around 94% of them found a single time. Roughly 1.3% of the sample belongs to the ten largest clones.

The source was peripheral blood, collected on day 0 of AZD1222 vaccination. The receptor comes from an adult in good health. This sequence uses TRBV19 and TRBJ1-1, with the D gene not confidently named. The CDR3 is CASSHIMNTEAFF. The bases are TGTGCCAGTAGTCATATAATGAACACTGAAGCTTTCTTT.